Below are 9 T cell receptor beta chains sequenced from a single sample in a study of chemoradiotherapy in HPV16-positive cancers. Repertoires were generated with immunoSEQ multiplex PCR, while TCRdb's copy carries only in-frame clones and drops some. The sample carries more than 9,000 clones, around 89% recorded once. This sample was gathered from a patient who underwent chemoradiotherapy. These receptors originate from a human donor with HPV-associated anogenital cancer.

The chain has TRBV5-1 and TRBJ2-7; TRBD1 agrees at 7 bases. This CDR3 spans 16 amino acids. After removal of 4 bases from V and 5 bases from J, the junction contained 15 bases not matched to a gene. Germline V gives CDR1 SGHRS, CDR2 YFSETQ. The CDR3 region is CASSTLQTGKGDEQYF. CDR3 nucleotide sequence: TGCGCCAGCAGCACCCTACAGACAGGGAAAGGTGACGAGCAGTACTTC.

The rearrangement joins TRBV18 to TRBJ2-5, with D unclear. The CDR3 length is 12 residues. The V end was cut by 1 base, the J end by 5 bases, with 5 bases between. Looked up from germline, CDR1 is KGHSH and CDR2 is LQKENI. The chain's CDR3 is CASSPLGETQYF. The CDR3 bases are TGTGCCAGCTCACCACTAGGCGAGACCCAGTACTTC.

The chain combines TRBV11-3 with TRBJ1-2, with 8 bases that match TRBD1. Per germline, CDR1 SGHNT and CDR2 YENEEA. V shed 2 bases, J shed 4 bases, and the junction held 15 bases outside the gene matches. This CDR3 has 18 residues. This chain's CDR3 is CASSLSPPRGRLLYGYTF. The CDR3 bases are TGTGCCAGCAGCTTATCCCCTCCCAGGGGGCGGCTACTCTATGGCTACACCTTC.

V is TRBV7-9 and J is TRBJ2-5; D tentatively fits TRBD1 or TRBD2 (5 bases each). The CDR3 has 14 residues. CDR1 is SEHNR and CDR2 is FQNEAQ in the germline V gene (reference sequence). The ends were cut back, 3 bases at V and 2 bases at J, with 10 bases in the middle. This chain's CDR3 is CASSLRDHQETQYF. The DNA of the CDR3 is TGTGCCAGCAGCTTGAGGGACCATCAAGAGACCCAGTACTTC.

CDR3 amino acids: CASSLASATYGYTF. The CDR3 DNA follows: TGTGCCAGCAGCTTAGCGAGTGCAACCTATGGCTACACCTTC. The rearrangement uses TRBV7-8 and TRBJ1-2, with D unresolved. Germline V lookup: CDR1 SGHVS, CDR2 FQNEAQ. The V and J ends lost 0 bases and 4 bases respectively, with 9 bases between them. This CDR3 region has 14 residues.

J is TRBJ2-5 and V is TRBV9; 7 bases are a match to TRBD2. The J segment lost 2 bases and the V segment lost 0 bases, leaving 10 bases of the junction unmatched. CDR1 and CDR2 (germline): SGDLS, YYNGEE. This CDR3 spans 17 amino acids. For the CDR3, the DNA is TGTGCCAGCAGCGTAGAGGGTCTAGCGGCGCCTCAAGAGACCCAGTACTTC. This translates into CASSVEGLAAPQETQYF.

This rearrangement joins TRBV6-1 to TRBJ1-5; the D is unclear. This CDR3 comprises 13 residues. Germline-derived CDR1 and CDR2 are MNHNS and SASEGT. Trimming removed 4 bases from V and 4 bases from J, with 8 bases in between. Written as DNA, the CDR3 is TGTGCCAGCAGTGCGGGTGGAAATCAGCCCCAGCATTTT. Its translation: CASSAGGNQPQHF.

The chain carries TRBV5-1 and TRBJ2-2; 10 nucleotides line up with TRBD2. With 3 bases clipped from V and 5 bases from J, the junction kept 7 bases outside the gene matches. CDR1 SGHRS and CDR2 YFSETQ come from the germline V gene. The CDR3 spans 16 residues. The CDR3 spells CASSSLAGVGTGELFF. Here the CDR3 DNA reads TGCGCCAGCAGCTCCCTAGCGGGAGTAGGGACCGGGGAGCTGTTTTTT.

V and J are TRBV5-8 and TRBJ1-2; TRBD1 aligns across 7 bases. The J segment lost 2 bases and the V segment lost 4 bases, leaving 5 bases of the junction unmatched. CDR1 and CDR2 (germline): SGHTS, YDEGEE. The CDR3 loop spans 14 amino acids. The CDR3 sequence: CASSALDRNYGYTF. CDR3 coding DNA: TGTGCCAGCAGCGCACTGGACAGGAACTATGGCTACACCTTC. The full variable domain, its missing parts supplied by reference TRBV5-8 and TRBJ1-2, is EAGVTQSPTHLIKTRGQQATLRCSPISGHTSVYWYQQALGLGLQFLLWYDEGEERNRGNFPPRFSGRQFPNYSSELNVNALELEDSALYLCASSALDRNYGYTFGSGTRLTVV.